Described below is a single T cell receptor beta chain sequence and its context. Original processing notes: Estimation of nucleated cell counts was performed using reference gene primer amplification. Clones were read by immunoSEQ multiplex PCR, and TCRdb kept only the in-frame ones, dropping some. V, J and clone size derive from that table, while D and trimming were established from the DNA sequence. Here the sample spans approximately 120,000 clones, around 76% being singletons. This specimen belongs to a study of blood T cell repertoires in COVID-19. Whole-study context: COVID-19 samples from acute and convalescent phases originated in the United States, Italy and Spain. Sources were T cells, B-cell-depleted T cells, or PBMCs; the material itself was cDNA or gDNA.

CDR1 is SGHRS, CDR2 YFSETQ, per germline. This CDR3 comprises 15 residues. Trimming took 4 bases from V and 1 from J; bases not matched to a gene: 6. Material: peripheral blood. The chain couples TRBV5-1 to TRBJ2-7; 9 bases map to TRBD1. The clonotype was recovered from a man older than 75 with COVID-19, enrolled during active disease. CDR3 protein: CASSRGQGLSYEQYF. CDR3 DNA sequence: TGCGCCAGCAGCAGGGGACAGGGCCTGTCCTACGAGCAGTACTTC. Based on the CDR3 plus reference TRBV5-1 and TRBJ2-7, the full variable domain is KAGVTQTPRYLIKTRGQQVTLSCSPISGHRSVSWYQQTPGQGLQFLFEYFSETQRNKGNFPGRFSGRQFSNSRSEMNVSTLELGDSALYLCASSRGQGLSYEQYFGPGTRLTVT.